This T cell receptor (beta chain) was sequenced for a study of T cell responses to AZD1222 COVID-19 vaccine. Study-wide findings and caveats: Regions left unmutated in variants are reportedly the target of nearly half of spike-specific TCRs. Breadth and depth of Spike-specific TCRs rose after two AZD1222 doses. The number of AZD1222 recipients seropositive at baseline was only 6 or 7.

The assay was immunoSEQ multiplex PCR, and TCRdb's table has in-frame clones only and misses some. The table lists over 100,000 clones, approximately 91% of them singletons, with around 0.99% in the top ten. For this clone: Its specificity is unknown.

The clonotype comes from an adult who received the AZD1222 COVID-19 vaccine. The material sequenced was peripheral blood, taken 28 days after the second AZD1222 dose.

The CDR3 protein is CASSTSLTGGYGYTF. CDR3 DNA: TGTGCCAGTAGTACCAGCCTGACAGGGGGTTATGGCTACACCTTC. This sequence joins TRBV19 and TRBJ1-2, with 9 bases that match TRBD1. The length of the CDR3 is 15 residues. V shed 4 bases, J shed 5 bases, and the junction held 8 bases outside the gene matches. CDR1 LNHDA and CDR2 SQIVND come from the germline V gene (reference sequence).